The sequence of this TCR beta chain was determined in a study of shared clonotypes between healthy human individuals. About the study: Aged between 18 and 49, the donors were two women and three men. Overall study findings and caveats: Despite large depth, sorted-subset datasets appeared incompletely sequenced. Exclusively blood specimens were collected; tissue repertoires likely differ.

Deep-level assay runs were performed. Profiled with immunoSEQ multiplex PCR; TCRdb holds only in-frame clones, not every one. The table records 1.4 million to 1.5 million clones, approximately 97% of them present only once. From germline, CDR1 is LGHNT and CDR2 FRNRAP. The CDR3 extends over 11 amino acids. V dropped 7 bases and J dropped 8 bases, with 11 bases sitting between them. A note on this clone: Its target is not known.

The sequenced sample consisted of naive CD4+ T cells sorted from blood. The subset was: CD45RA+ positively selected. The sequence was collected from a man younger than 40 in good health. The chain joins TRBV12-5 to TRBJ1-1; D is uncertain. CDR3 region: CASAYLGEAFF. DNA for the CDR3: TGTGCTAGTGCCTACCTGGGGGAAGCTTTCTTT.